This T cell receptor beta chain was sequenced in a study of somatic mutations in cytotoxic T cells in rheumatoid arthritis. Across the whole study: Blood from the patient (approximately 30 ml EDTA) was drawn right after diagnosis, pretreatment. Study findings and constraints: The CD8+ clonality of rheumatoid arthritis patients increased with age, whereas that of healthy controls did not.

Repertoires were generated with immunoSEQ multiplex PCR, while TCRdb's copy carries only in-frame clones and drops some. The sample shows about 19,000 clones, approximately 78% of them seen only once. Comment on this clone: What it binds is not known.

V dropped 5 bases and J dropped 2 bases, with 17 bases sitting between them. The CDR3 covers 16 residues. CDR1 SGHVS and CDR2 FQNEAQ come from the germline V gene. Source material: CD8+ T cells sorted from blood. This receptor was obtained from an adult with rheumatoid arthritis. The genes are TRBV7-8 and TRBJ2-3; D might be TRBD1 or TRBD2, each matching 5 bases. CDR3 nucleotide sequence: TGTGCCAGCAGCCTTGGTGGGGGAATAACCACAGATACGCAGTATTTT. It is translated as CASSLGGGITTDTQYF.